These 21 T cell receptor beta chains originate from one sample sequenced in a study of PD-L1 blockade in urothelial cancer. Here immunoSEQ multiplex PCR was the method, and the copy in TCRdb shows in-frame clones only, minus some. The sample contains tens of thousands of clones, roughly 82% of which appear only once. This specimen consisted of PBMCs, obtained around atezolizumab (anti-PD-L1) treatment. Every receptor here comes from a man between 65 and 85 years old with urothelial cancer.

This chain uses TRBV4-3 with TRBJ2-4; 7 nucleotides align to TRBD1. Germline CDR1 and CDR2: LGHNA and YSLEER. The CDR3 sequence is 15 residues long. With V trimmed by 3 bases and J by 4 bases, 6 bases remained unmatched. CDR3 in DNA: TGCGCCAGCAGCCACAACCCGGGACAGAAAAACATTCAGTACTTC. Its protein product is CASSHNPGQKNIQYF.

CDR3 sequence reads: CASSDRGQRETNEQFF. The CDR3 nucleotides are TGTGCCAGCAGTGACAGGGGCCAGCGGGAGACCAATGAGCAGTTCTTC. This chain connects TRBV2 to TRBJ2-1; 8 positions match TRBD2. Germline loops: CDR1 SNHLY, CDR2 FYNNEI. The trim removed 3 bases at V and 6 bases at J, leaving 10 bases unmatched. This CDR3 has 16 amino acids. Full variable domain (outside the CDR3, taken from reference TRBV2 and TRBJ2-1): EPEVTQTPSHQVTQMGQEVILRCVPISNHLYFYWYRQILGQKVEFLVSFYNNEISEKSEIFDDQFSVERPDGSNFTLKIRSTKLEDSAMYFCASSDRGQRETNEQFFGPGTRLTVL.

The CDR3 DNA reads as TGTGCCAGCAGCCAAGCGCGGGGCGGGGCCAACACCGGGGAGCTGTTTTTT. It translates to CASSQARGGANTGELFF. V and J are TRBV14 and TRBJ2-2; possible D gene TRBD2, 6 bases. Trimming removed 1 base from V and 2 bases from J, with 14 bases in between. CDR3 length equals 17 residues. Looked up from germline, CDR1 is SGHDN and CDR2 is FVKESK.

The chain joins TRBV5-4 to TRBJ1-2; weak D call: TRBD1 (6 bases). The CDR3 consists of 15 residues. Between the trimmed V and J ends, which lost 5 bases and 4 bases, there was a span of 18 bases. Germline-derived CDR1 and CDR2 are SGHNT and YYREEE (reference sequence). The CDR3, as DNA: TGTGCCAGCAGTGAGGGGGGGGAAATCCCCTATGGCTACACCTTC. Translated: CASSEGGEIPYGYTF.

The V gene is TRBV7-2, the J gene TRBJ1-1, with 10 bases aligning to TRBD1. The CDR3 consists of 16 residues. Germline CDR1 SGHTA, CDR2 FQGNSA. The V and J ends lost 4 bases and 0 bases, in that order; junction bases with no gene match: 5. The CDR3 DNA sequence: TGTGCCAGCAGCTCGGGACAGGGGTGGTTGAACACTGAAGCTTTCTTT. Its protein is CASSSGQGWLNTEAFF.

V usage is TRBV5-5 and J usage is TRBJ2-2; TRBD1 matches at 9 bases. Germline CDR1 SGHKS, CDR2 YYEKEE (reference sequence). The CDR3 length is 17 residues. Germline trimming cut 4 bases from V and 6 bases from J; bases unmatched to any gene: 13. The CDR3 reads CASSRGDRAKVAGELFF. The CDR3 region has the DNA TGTGCCAGCAGCCGCGGGGACAGGGCAAAGGTGGCCGGGGAGCTGTTTTTT.

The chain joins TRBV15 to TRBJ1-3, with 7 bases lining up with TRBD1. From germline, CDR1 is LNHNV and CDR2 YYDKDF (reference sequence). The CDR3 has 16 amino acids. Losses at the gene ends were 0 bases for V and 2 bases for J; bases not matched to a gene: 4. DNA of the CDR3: TGTGCCACCAGCAGAGATAGGACAGGCGCTGGAAACACCATATATTTT. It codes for CATSRDRTGAGNTIYF. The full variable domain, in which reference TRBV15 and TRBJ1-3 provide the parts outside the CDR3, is DAMVIQNPRYQVTQFGKPVTLSCSQTLNHNVMYWYQQKSSQAPKLLFHYYDKDFNNEADTPDNFQSRRPNTSFCFLDIRSPGLGDTAMYLCATSRDRTGAGNTIYFGEGSWLTVV.

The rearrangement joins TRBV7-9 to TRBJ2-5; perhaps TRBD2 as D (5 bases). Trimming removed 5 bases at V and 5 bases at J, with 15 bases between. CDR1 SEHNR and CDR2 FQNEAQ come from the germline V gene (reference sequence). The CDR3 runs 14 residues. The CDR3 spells CASSPRGAVETQYF. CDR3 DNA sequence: TGTGCCAGCAGCCCTCGGGGAGCGGTGGAGACCCAGTACTTC.

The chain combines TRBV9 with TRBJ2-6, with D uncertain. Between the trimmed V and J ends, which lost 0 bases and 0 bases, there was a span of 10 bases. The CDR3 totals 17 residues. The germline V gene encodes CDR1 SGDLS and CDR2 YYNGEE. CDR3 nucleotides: TGTGCCAGCAGCGTAGTGAGTTTACCCTCTGGGGCCAACGTCCTGACTTTC. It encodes CASSVVSLPSGANVLTF. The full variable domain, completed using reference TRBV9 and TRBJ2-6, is DSGVTQTPKHLITATGQRVTLRCSPRSGDLSVYWYQQSLDQGLQFLIQYYNGEERAKGNILERFSAQQFPDLHSELNLSSLELGDSALYFCASSVVSLPSGANVLTFGAGSRLTVL.

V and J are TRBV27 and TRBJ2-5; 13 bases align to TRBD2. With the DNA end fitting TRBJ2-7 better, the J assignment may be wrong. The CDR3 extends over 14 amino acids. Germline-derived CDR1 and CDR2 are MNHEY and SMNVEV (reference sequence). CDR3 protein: CASSPTSGRDEQYF. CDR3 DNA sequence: TGTGCCAGCAGTCCTACTAGCGGGAGGGACGAGCAGTACTTC.

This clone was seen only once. In DNA, the CDR3 is TGCAGCGTTGTGTGGGACTACTACACCGGGGAGCTGTTTTTT. Protein: CSVVWDYYTGELFF. The rearrangement uses TRBV29-1 and TRBJ2-2, with TRBD2 identical over 7 bases. J was trimmed by 3 bases and V by 4 bases; bases with no gene match: 5. The length of the CDR3 is 14 residues. CDR1 and CDR2 (germline): SQVTM, ANQGSEA.

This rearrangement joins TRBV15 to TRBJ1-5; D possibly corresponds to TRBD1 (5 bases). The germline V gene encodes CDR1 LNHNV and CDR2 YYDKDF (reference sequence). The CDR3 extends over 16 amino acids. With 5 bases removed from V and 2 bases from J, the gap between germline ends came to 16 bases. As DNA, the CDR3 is TGTGCCACCAGCTCCCGGGCAAGGGGCGGCAATCAGCCCCAGCATTTT. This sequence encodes CATSSRARGGNQPQHF. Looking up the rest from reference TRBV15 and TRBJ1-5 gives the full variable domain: DAMVIQNPRYQVTQFGKPVTLSCSQTLNHNVMYWYQQKSSQAPKLLFHYYDKDFNNEADTPDNFQSRRPNTSFCFLDIRSPGLGDTAMYLCATSSRARGGNQPQHFGDGTRLSIL.

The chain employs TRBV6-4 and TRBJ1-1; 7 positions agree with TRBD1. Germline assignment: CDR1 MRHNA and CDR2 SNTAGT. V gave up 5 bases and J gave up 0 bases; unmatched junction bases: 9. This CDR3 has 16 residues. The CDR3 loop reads CASSIQGSTLNTEAFF. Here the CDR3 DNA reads TGTGCCAGCAGTATACAGGGGAGTACTTTGAACACTGAAGCTTTCTTT.

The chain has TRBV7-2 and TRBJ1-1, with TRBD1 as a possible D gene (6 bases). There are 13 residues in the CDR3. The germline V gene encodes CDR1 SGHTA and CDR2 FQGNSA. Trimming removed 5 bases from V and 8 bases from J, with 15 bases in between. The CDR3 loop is CASSRHPQGEAFF. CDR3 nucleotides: TGTGCCAGCAGCCGGCACCCACAGGGCGAAGCTTTCTTT.

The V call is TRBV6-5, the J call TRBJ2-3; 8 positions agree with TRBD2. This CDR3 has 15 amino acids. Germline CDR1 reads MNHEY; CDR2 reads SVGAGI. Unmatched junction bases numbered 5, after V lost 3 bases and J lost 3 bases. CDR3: CASSYYGGGTDTQYF. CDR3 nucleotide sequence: TGTGCCAGCAGTTATTACGGGGGGGGAACAGATACGCAGTATTTT.

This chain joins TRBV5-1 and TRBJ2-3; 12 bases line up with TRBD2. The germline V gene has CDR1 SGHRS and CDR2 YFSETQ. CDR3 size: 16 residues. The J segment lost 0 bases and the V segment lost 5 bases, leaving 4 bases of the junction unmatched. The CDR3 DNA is TGCGCCAGCAGGAGACTAGCGGGAGTTAGCACAGATACGCAGTATTTT. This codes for CASRRLAGVSTDTQYF.

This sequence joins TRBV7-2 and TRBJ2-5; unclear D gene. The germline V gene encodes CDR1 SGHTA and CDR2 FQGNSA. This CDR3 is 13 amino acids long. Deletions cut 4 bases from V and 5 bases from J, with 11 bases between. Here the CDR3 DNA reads TGTGCCAGCAGCTCCGCCCGTCGGGAGACCCAGTACTTC. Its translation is CASSSARRETQYF.

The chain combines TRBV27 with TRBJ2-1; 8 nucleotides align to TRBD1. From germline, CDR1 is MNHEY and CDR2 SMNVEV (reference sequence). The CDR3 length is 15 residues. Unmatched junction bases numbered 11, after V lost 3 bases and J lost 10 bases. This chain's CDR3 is CASSLSGTGPIEQFF. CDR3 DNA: TGTGCCAGCAGTTTGTCCGGGACAGGCCCAATCGAGCAGTTCTTC.

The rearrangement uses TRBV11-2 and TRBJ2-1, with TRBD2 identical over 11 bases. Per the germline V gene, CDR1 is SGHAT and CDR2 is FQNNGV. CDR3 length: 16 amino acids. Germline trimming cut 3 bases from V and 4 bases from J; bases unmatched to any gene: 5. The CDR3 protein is CASSLLAGGGYNEQFF. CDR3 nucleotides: TGTGCCAGCAGCTTGTTAGCGGGGGGGGGTTACAATGAGCAGTTCTTC. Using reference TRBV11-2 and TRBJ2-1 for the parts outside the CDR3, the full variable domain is EAGVAQSPRYKIIEKRQSVAFWCNPISGHATLYWYQQILGQGPKLLIQFQNNGVVDDSQLPKDRFSAERLKGVDSTLKIQPAKLEDSAVYLCASSLLAGGGYNEQFFGPGTRLTVL.

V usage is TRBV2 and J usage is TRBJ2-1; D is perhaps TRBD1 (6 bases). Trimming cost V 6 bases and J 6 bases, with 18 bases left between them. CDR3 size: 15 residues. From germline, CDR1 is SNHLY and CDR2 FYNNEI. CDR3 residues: CASRATGSLSNEQFF. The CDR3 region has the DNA TGTGCCAGCAGAGCCACAGGGAGCCTCTCCAATGAGCAGTTCTTC.

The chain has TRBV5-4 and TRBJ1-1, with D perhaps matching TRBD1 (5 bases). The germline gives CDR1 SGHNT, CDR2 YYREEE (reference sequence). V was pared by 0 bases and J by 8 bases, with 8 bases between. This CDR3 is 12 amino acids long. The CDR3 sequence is CASSLVTEEAFF. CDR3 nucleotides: TGTGCCAGCAGCTTGGTGACAGAAGAAGCTTTCTTT.